This is a list of T cell receptor beta chains from one sample in a study of beta chain features in type 1 diabetes. Clones were sequenced by immunoSEQ multiplex PCR, and TCRdb holds only the in-frame ones, with some missing. This sample carries about 710,000 clones, 11% to 15% of them seen once, and the ten largest clones take approximately 0.042%. The specimen was naive CD4+ T cells from blood. Source of these receptors: a man aged 18 to 29 with type 1 diabetes. Each CDR3 is given with its conserved first and last residue. The listing skips clone size in some rows; elsewhere it reads once, few, many or a size class.

size	V	CDR3
few	TRBV11-2	CASSPRQAGETQYF
few	TRBV19	CASSQPGQGKSEQYF
few	TRBV29-1	CSVGEGMHQPQHF
.	TRBV30	CAWSEGLAGADTQYF
.	TRBV5-1	CASSLRALADLGNEQFF
.	TRBV6-1	CASSESASFYGYTF
.	TRBV5-1	CASSLAGTNTYNEQFF
.	TRBV14	CASSLLGAATNEKLFF
once	TRBV5-1	CASSLVVSGSYEQYF
.	TRBV29-1	CSVSGPLVGQFF
.	TRBV5-4	CASSSDPSTDTQYF
few	TRBV28	CASSTGLTEAFF
.	TRBV5-4	CASSLGQGVTETQYF
few	TRBV7-2	CASSLLAGNHEQYF
few	TRBV7-2	CASSFVGGYTF
.	TRBV29-1	CSGLGAPRETQYF
few	TRBV10-3	CATRHSDNQPQHF
.	TRBV9	CASSPGSSGTSYEQYF
few	TRBV9	CASSTPGDSLPSSYNEQFF
few	TRBV29-1	CSAGGGPETQYF
.	TRBV29-1	CSVAPGHRNTEAFF
few	TRBV29-1	CSVEGTGTGNTIYF
few	TRBV6-1	CASSFGRINSPLHF
.	TRBV29-1	CSVERTSGSLIETQYF
.	TRBV21-1	CASGPGVGNQPQHF
few	TRBV7-2	CASSLVYQMNTEAFF
few	TRBV4-1	CASSQETASGPVNEQFF
.	TRBV7-9	CASSFTSNEQYF
.	TRBV6-5	CASSLQGIEQFF
.	TRBV10-3	CAVGVGPTGNIQYF
.	TRBV13	CASSFRRRLLEQYF
.	TRBV6-1	CASTLLGQGSSEQFF
.	TRBV13	CASSYRWGSSYEQYF
.	TRBV2	CASSARTGYTF
.	TRBV6-6	CASSSPGQGSTDTQYF
.	TRBV7-2	CASSAVWGLNEQFF
few	TRBV7-6	CASSLAQGYEQYF
.	TRBV25-1	CASSEFSRGSYNEQFF
few	TRBV6-1	CASRGQSSGANVLTF
few	TRBV27	CASSSSSGTSGRTQYF
.	TRBV6-5	CASSYTGLYGYTF
.	TRBV5-1	CASSLGTDSNQPQHF
few	TRBV5-1	CASSLGLAGGRDIQYF
few	TRBV14	CASSLPGWDGELFF
.	TRBV5-1	CASSLGTTYEQYF
.	TRBV15	CATSTLGQSNSNQPQHF
few	TRBV7-9	CASSFNRADTQYF
.	TRBV5-1	CASSLGQGEDQPQHF